The 3 T cell receptor beta chains presented below share a single source sample, sequenced in a study of cytomegalovirus exposure and HLA in healthy donors. The PCR was carried out with 60 Vbeta primers and 13 Jbeta primers. Sequencing was performed with immunoSEQ multiplex PCR; in TCRdb, only in-frame clones are kept and a portion is missing. Of over 150,000 clones in the sample, 65% to 85% are singletons; the top ten hold 2% to 3%. The sample taken for sequencing was PBMCs. These receptors were taken from a male donor in good health and CMV-seronegative.

The chain is built from TRBV5-6 and TRBJ2-3, with 10 bases that match TRBD1. CDR3 length equals 16 residues. V was clipped by 3 bases and J by 2 bases; unmatched bases: 6. Germline values: CDR1 SGHDT, CDR2 YYEEEE. CDR3 region: CASSSGTGVNTDTQYF. The CDR3 bases are TGTGCCAGCAGCTCCGGGACAGGGGTTAACACAGATACGCAGTATTTT.

In this sample, this clone turned up many times. Written as DNA, the CDR3 is TGTGCCACACTGGACAGCTCAATGAGCACAGATACGCAGTATTTT. Translating it yields CATLDSSMSTDTQYF. The chain combines TRBV15 with TRBJ2-3; maybe TRBD1 (6 bases). V lost 9 bases and J 0 bases, leaving 16 bases between the germline ends. The CDR3 covers 15 residues. Germline V lookup: CDR1 LNHNV, CDR2 YYDKDF (reference sequence).

The V and J genes are TRBV5-8 and TRBJ2-3; tentative D call: TRBD2 (5 bases). Trimming left V 1 base short and J 0 bases short, with 9 bases between. In germline, CDR1 is SGHTS, CDR2 YDEGEE. This CDR3 contains 15 residues. This CDR3 is CASSLRGMSTDTQYF. CDR3 coding DNA: TGTGCCAGCAGCTTGCGGGGAATGAGCACAGATACGCAGTATTTT.